Listed below are T cell receptor beta chains from one sample, sequenced in a study of technical replicates of blood from a few donors. TCRdb's table, derived via immunoSEQ multiplex PCR, lists solely in-frame clones and lacks some. Of 56,000 or so clones listed, roughly 96% are singletons. Sequenced sample: PBMCs. The receptors come from a human donor in good health. Some clones in this sample may be carry-over from other donors' samples. The CDR3 runs from the conserved cysteine through the conserved F or W. D genes are given only for firm matches. Where a row states a size, it is once, few, many or the class of an expanded clone; other rows omit it.

V gene: TRBV6-4
clone size: .
D gene: TRBD1
J gene: TRBJ2-1
CDR3 DNA: TGTGCCAGCAGTCGACAGGGGAGTAATGAGCAGTTCTTC
CDR3 protein: CASSRQGSNEQFF

V gene: TRBV2
clone size: once
D gene: TRBD1
J gene: TRBJ2-7
CDR3 DNA: TGTGCCAGCGGGGGACAGTCCTACGAGCAGTACTTC
CDR3 protein: CASGGQSYEQYF

V gene: TRBV11-2
clone size: .
D gene: TRBD2
J gene: TRBJ2-2
CDR3 DNA: TGTGCCAGCAGCTTAGGTCCGGGGGGGCCCACTAGGGATACCGGGGAGCTGTTTTTT
CDR3 protein: CASSLGPGGPTRDTGELFF

V gene: TRBV9
clone size: once
D gene: .
J gene: TRBJ2-3
CDR3 DNA: TGTGCCAGCAGCGAACCGGGACAAGGTCTGAATACGCAGTATTTT
CDR3 protein: CASSEPGQGLNTQYF

V gene: TRBV4-3
clone size: .
D gene: .
J gene: TRBJ1-3
CDR3 DNA: TGCGCCAGCAGCCAAGAGGGGTGGGGCACTGGAAACACCATATATTTT
CDR3 protein: CASSQEGWGTGNTIYF

V gene: TRBV6-6
clone size: .
D gene: .
J gene: TRBJ2-5
CDR3 DNA: TGTGCCAGCAGAGACCGGGACTCACGGGAGACCCAGTACTTC
CDR3 protein: CASRDRDSRETQYF

V gene: TRBV7-2
clone size: .
D gene: .
J gene: TRBJ2-1
CDR3 DNA: TGTGCCAGCAGCCTCGGACTAACCGAGGTCAATGAGCAGTTCTTC
CDR3 protein: CASSLGLTEVNEQFF

V gene: TRBV6-5
clone size: .
D gene: .
J gene: TRBJ1-2
CDR3 DNA: TGTGCCAGCAGTTACTATACAGGGTCTATGCATGGCTACACCTTC
CDR3 protein: CASSYYTGSMHGYTF

V gene: TRBV2
clone size: .
D gene: .
J gene: TRBJ2-7
CDR3 DNA: TGTGCCAGCAGTGGTAGGACTCGGCTGGGGGAGCAGTACTTC
CDR3 protein: CASSGRTRLGEQYF

V gene: TRBV5-4
clone size: .
D gene: TRBD1
J gene: TRBJ2-2
CDR3 DNA: TGTGCCAGCAGCAGGACAGGGGAGATTGACACCGGGGAGCTGTTTTTT
CDR3 protein: CASSRTGEIDTGELFF

V gene: TRBV7-9
clone size: .
D gene: .
J gene: TRBJ1-2
CDR3 DNA: TGTGCCAGCAGCTCCGTCGGCACAGTCGTCTCTGGCTACACCTTC
CDR3 protein: CASSSVGTVVSGYTF

V gene: TRBV9
clone size: .
D gene: TRBD1
J gene: TRBJ2-5
CDR3 DNA: TGTGCCAGCAGCGCTCTGCCCGGGACAGGGATTCAAGAGACCCAGTACTTC
CDR3 protein: CASSALPGTGIQETQYF

V gene: TRBV29-1
clone size: .
D gene: TRBD1
J gene: TRBJ1-2
CDR3 DNA: TGCAGCTCATGGGACAGGGAAGAGAACTATGGCTACACCTTC
CDR3 protein: CSSWDREENYGYTF

V gene: TRBV5-5
clone size: .
D gene: .
J gene: TRBJ1-3
CDR3 DNA: TGTGCCAGCAGCTTGTGGGCGAGCTCTGGAAACACCATATATTTT
CDR3 protein: CASSLWASSGNTIYF

V gene: TRBV7-2
clone size: .
D gene: .
J gene: TRBJ2-7
CDR3 DNA: TGTGCCAGCAGCACCCAGGGTTCCCTTACCTACGAGCAGTACTTC
CDR3 protein: CASSTQGSLTYEQYF

V gene: TRBV11-3
clone size: .
D gene: .
J gene: TRBJ2-7
CDR3 DNA: TGTGCCAGCAGCTCCTACACGGGCGAGCAGTACTTC
CDR3 protein: CASSSYTGEQYF

V gene: TRBV5-8
clone size: .
D gene: .
J gene: TRBJ1-1
CDR3 DNA: TGTGCCAGCAGCGAGCGGGACCCCCGTATCACTGAAGCTTTCTTT
CDR3 protein: CASSERDPRITEAFF

V gene: TRBV6-5
clone size: .
D gene: .
J gene: TRBJ1-1
CDR3 DNA: TGTGCCAGCAGTTACGACTGGCTCGCTGAAGCTTTCTTT
CDR3 protein: CASSYDWLAEAFF

V gene: TRBV30
clone size: once
D gene: .
J gene: TRBJ1-2
CDR3 DNA: TGTGCCTGGAGTGGTTCAGACTATGGCTACACCTTC
CDR3 protein: CAWSGSDYGYTF

V gene: TRBV5-6
clone size: few
D gene: TRBD2
J gene: TRBJ2-5
CDR3 DNA: TGTGCCAGCAGCCCGGGGGCGGGGGGGCTCCGGGAGACCCAGTACTTC
CDR3 protein: CASSPGAGGLRETQYF

V gene: TRBV7-6
clone size: .
D gene: TRBD1
J gene: TRBJ1-2
CDR3 DNA: TGTGCCAGCAGCGGGGGACAGGGGGCACGGGGCTACACCTTC
CDR3 protein: CASSGGQGARGYTF

V gene: TRBV30
clone size: .
D gene: .
J gene: TRBJ2-6
CDR3 DNA: TGTGCCTGGGTTACAGGGTATGGGGCCAACGTCCTGACTTTC
CDR3 protein: CAWVTGYGANVLTF

V gene: TRBV6-1
clone size: .
D gene: .
J gene: TRBJ2-2
CDR3 DNA: TGTGCCACGGGTGCCGGGGAGCTGTTTTTT
CDR3 protein: CATGAGELFF

V gene: TRBV21-1
clone size: .
D gene: .
J gene: TRBJ2-5
CDR3 DNA: TGTGCCAGCAGCAAATTTAGGTCTAGCGGGGAGGAGACCCAGTACTTC
CDR3 protein: CASSKFRSSGEETQYF

V gene: TRBV6-5
clone size: .
D gene: .
J gene: TRBJ1-2
CDR3 DNA: TGTGCCAGCAGTTATCGGGGCGGGGATTACGGTGGCTACACCTTC
CDR3 protein: CASSYRGGDYGGYTF

V gene: TRBV6-5
clone size: .
D gene: TRBD1
J gene: TRBJ2-6
CDR3 DNA: TGTGCCAGCAGTTTAGGGGGCGCTGGGGCCAACGTCCTGACTTTC
CDR3 protein: CASSLGGAGANVLTF

V gene: TRBV7-9
clone size: .
D gene: .
J gene: TRBJ2-1
CDR3 DNA: TGTGCCAGCACTGGGGGGTATCTCGGCGATGAGCAGTTCTTC
CDR3 protein: CASTGGYLGDEQFF

V gene: TRBV11-2
clone size: .
D gene: .
J gene: TRBJ2-7
CDR3 DNA: TGTGCCAGCATCCCTACGGGTTCCTACGAGCAGTACTTC
CDR3 protein: CASIPTGSYEQYF

V gene: TRBV23-1
clone size: .
D gene: .
J gene: TRBJ1-2
CDR3 DNA: TGCGCCAGCAGTCACGGACAGTCGGGTCGAAGCTACACCTTC
CDR3 protein: CASSHGQSGRSYTF

V gene: TRBV5-1
clone size: few
D gene: .
J gene: TRBJ1-2
CDR3 DNA: TGCGCCAGCAGCTCTCCGATGGGAGGAGGCTACACCTTC
CDR3 protein: CASSSPMGGGYTF

V gene: TRBV9
clone size: once
D gene: TRBD2
J gene: TRBJ2-1
CDR3 DNA: TGTGCCAGCAGCAGAGCGGGCGGGGGGCTTGAGCAGTTCTTC
CDR3 protein: CASSRAGGGLEQFF

V gene: TRBV5-4
clone size: .
D gene: .
J gene: TRBJ2-7
CDR3 DNA: TGTGCCAGCAGCTTGACGAGCTCCTACGAGCAGTACTTC
CDR3 protein: CASSLTSSYEQYF

V gene: TRBV2
clone size: .
D gene: .
J gene: TRBJ1-1
CDR3 DNA: TGTGCCAGCAGTGTTAACAGAGTGGGCACTGAAGCTTTCTTT
CDR3 protein: CASSVNRVGTEAFF

V gene: TRBV6-5
clone size: .
D gene: TRBD2
J gene: TRBJ2-3
CDR3 DNA: TGTGCCAGCAGCTACCGGGGGGGCACAGATACGCAGTATTTT
CDR3 protein: CASSYRGGTDTQYF

V gene: TRBV10-2
clone size: .
D gene: .
J gene: TRBJ2-3
CDR3 DNA: TGCGCCAGCAGGGAGGGGGAGCTAGCGCACGATACGCAGTATTTT
CDR3 protein: CASREGELAHDTQYF

V gene: TRBV27
clone size: .
D gene: .
J gene: TRBJ1-1
CDR3 DNA: TGTGCCAGCTCACTCCGCAGGGAAACCTTCAACACTGAAGCTTTCTTT
CDR3 protein: CASSLRRETFNTEAFF

V gene: TRBV5-1
clone size: .
D gene: TRBD1
J gene: TRBJ1-2
CDR3 DNA: TGCGCCAGCAGCTTGGATGGGACAGTTCTCTATGGCTACACCTTC
CDR3 protein: CASSLDGTVLYGYTF

V gene: TRBV9
clone size: .
D gene: TRBD2
J gene: TRBJ2-2
CDR3 DNA: TGTGCCAGCAGCGTACGGCGGGAGGGAAGTGGGGAGCTGTTTTTT
CDR3 protein: CASSVRREGSGELFF

V gene: TRBV7-6
clone size: .
D gene: .
J gene: TRBJ2-1
CDR3 DNA: TGTGCCAGCAGCTTAGTTCGCGGAGCCTACAATGAGCAGTTCTTC
CDR3 protein: CASSLVRGAYNEQFF

V gene: TRBV4-2
clone size: .
D gene: TRBD1
J gene: TRBJ2-2
CDR3 DNA: TGTGCCAGCAGCCAAGCCGGGACAGGGGGATTCGGGGAGCTGTTTTTT
CDR3 protein: CASSQAGTGGFGELFF

V gene: TRBV9
clone size: .
D gene: .
J gene: TRBJ1-4
CDR3 DNA: TGTGCCAGCAGCCCCGGGGACTCGAGTAATGAAAAACTGTTTTTT
CDR3 protein: CASSPGDSSNEKLFF

V gene: TRBV5-1
clone size: .
D gene: TRBD1
J gene: TRBJ2-7
CDR3 DNA: TGCGCCAGCACCGGGACAGACCACACCTACGAGCAGTACTTC
CDR3 protein: CASTGTDHTYEQYF

V gene: TRBV10-3
clone size: once
D gene: TRBD2
J gene: TRBJ2-4
CDR3 DNA: TGTGCCATCGGGATAGCGGGAGCAGAAAACATTCAGTACTTC
CDR3 protein: CAIGIAGAENIQYF

V gene: TRBV6-5
clone size: .
D gene: .
J gene: TRBJ1-1
CDR3 DNA: TGTGCCAGCAATCTCGTGGTGCGAGGGACTGAAGCTTTCTTT
CDR3 protein: CASNLVVRGTEAFF

V gene: TRBV9
clone size: once
D gene: .
J gene: TRBJ2-1
CDR3 DNA: TGTGCCAGCAGCGTAGATGGGGGCGCTAGCAATGAGCAGTTCTTC
CDR3 protein: CASSVDGGASNEQFF

V gene: TRBV18
clone size: .
D gene: TRBD1
J gene: TRBJ2-7
CDR3 DNA: TGTGCCAGCTCACCTTCCGGGACAGGGAACGAGCAGTACTTC
CDR3 protein: CASSPSGTGNEQYF

V gene: TRBV7-8
clone size: few
D gene: TRBD1
J gene: TRBJ2-3
CDR3 DNA: TGTGCCAGCAACGCCCGAGGGCAGGGGGTACATACGCAGTATTTT
CDR3 protein: CASNARGQGVHTQYF

V gene: TRBV27
clone size: once
D gene: TRBD1
J gene: TRBJ1-3
CDR3 DNA: TGTGCCAGCAGTCGACAGGGGGTTGACACCATATATTTT
CDR3 protein: CASSRQGVDTIYF

V gene: TRBV25-1
clone size: .
D gene: TRBD1
J gene: TRBJ1-4
CDR3 DNA: TGTGCCAGCAGTGAATATCGACAGGGGGGAACTGAAAAACTGTTTTTT
CDR3 protein: CASSEYRQGGTEKLFF

V gene: TRBV18
clone size: .
D gene: .
J gene: TRBJ1-1
CDR3 DNA: TGTGCCAGCTCACCCTCGTCACAGGCCCTTGAAGCTTTCTTT
CDR3 protein: CASSPSSQALEAFF